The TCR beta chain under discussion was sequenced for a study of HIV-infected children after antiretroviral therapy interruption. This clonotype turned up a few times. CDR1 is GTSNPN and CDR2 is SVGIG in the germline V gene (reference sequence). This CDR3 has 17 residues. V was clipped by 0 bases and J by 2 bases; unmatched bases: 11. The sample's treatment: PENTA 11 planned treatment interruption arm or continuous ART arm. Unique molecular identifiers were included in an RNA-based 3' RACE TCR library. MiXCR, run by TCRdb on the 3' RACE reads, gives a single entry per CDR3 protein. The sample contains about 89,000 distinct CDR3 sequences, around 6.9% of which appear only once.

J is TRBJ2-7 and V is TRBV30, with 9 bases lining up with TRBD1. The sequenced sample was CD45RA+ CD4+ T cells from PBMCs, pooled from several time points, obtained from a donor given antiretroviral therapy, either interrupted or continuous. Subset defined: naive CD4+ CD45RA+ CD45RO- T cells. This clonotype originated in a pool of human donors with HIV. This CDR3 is CAWSVRTGAHGAYEQYF. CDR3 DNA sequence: TGTGCCTGGAGTGTTCGGACAGGGGCGCATGGAGCCTACGAGCAGTACTTC.